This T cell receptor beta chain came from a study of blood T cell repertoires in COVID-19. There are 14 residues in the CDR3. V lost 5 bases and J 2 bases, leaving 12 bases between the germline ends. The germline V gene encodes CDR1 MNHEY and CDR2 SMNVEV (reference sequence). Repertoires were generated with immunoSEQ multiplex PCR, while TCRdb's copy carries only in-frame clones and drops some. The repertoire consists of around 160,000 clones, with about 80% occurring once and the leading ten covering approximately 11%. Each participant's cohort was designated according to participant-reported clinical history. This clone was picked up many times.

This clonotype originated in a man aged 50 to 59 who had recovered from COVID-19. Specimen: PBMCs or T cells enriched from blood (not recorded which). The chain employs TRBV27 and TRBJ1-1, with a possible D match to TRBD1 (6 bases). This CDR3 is CASSPQGYNTEAFF. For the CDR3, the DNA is TGTGCCAGCAGTCCTCAGGGGTATAACACTGAAGCTTTCTTT.